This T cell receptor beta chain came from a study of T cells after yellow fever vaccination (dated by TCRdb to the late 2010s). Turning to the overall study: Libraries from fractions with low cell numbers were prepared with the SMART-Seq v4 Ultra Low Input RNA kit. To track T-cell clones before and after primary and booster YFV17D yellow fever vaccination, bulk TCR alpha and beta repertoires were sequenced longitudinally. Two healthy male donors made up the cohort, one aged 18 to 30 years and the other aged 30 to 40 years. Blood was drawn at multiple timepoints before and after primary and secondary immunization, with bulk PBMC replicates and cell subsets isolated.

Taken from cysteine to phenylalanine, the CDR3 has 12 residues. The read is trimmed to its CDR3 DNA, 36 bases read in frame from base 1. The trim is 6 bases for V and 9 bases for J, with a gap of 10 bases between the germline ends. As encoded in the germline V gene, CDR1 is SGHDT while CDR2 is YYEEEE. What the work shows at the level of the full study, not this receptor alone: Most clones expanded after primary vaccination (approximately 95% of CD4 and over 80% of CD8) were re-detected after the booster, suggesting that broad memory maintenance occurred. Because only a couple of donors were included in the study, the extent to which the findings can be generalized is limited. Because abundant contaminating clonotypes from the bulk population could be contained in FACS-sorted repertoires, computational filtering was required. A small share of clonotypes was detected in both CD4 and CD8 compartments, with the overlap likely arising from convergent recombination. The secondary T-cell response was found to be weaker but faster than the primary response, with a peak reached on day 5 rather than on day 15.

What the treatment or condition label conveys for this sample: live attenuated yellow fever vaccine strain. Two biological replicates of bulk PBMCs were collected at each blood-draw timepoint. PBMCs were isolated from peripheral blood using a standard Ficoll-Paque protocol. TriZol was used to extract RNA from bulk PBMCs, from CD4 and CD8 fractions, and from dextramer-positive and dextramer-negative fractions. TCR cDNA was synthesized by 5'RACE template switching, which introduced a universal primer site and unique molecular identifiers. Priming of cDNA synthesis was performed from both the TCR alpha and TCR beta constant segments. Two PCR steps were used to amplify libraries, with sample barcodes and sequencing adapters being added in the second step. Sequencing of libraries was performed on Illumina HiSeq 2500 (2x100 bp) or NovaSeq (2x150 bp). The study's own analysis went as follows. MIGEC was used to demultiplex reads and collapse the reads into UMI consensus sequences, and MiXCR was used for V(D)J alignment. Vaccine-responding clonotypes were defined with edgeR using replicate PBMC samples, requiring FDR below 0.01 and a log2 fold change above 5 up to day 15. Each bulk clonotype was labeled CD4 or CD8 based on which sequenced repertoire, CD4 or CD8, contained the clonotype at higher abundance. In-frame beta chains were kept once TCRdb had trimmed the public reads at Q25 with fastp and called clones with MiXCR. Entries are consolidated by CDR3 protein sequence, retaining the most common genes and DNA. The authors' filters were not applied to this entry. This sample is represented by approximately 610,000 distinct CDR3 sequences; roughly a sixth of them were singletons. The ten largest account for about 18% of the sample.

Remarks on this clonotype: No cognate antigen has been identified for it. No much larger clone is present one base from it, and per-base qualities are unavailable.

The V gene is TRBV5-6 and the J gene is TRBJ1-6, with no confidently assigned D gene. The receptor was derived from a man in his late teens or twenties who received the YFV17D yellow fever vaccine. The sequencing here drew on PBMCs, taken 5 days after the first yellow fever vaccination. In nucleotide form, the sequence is TGTGCCAGCAACCTTATGAGTTCACCCCTCCACTTT. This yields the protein CASNLMSSPLHF.